Listed here are 19 T cell receptor beta chains from one sample, sequenced in a study of shared clonotypes between healthy human individuals. The table came from immunoSEQ multiplex PCR; TCRdb's copy has only in-frame clones and leaves some out. This table has about 2.4 million clones, roughly 92% appearing once. Material for sequencing was naive CD4+ T cells sorted from blood. The subset: CD45RA+ positively selected. Every receptor here comes from a man between 18 and 35 years old in good health.

This clone was recorded once. The V and J genes are TRBV12-5 and TRBJ2-1; no clear D. The CDR3 runs to 13 residues. Trimming left V 4 bases short and J 5 bases short, with 9 bases between. Germline V gene lookup returns CDR1 LGHNT and CDR2 FRNRAP. CDR3 sequence: CASGYNMNNEQFF. CDR3 DNA: TGTGCTAGTGGTTATAATATGAACAATGAGCAGTTCTTC.

The chain recombines TRBV11-2 with TRBJ2-7, with 7 bases aligning to TRBD2. Looked up from germline, CDR1 is SGHAT and CDR2 is FQNNGV. The CDR3 loop spans 12 amino acids. V lost 5 bases and J lost 3; bases outside the gene matches: 1. CDR3 in amino acids: CASSRGGYEQYF. DNA of the CDR3: TGTGCCAGCAGCCGCGGGGGCTACGAGCAGTACTTC. Full variable domain (rest looked up from reference TRBV11-2 and TRBJ2-7): EAGVAQSPRYKIIEKRQSVAFWCNPISGHATLYWYQQILGQGPKLLIQFQNNGVVDDSQLPKDRFSAERLKGVDSTLKIQPAKLEDSAVYLCASSRGGYEQYFGPGTRLTVT.

This chain uses TRBV2 with TRBJ2-3; 7 positions agree with TRBD1. Losses at the gene ends were 4 bases for V and 0 bases for J; bases not matched to a gene: 4. The germline V gene encodes CDR1 SNHLY and CDR2 FYNNEI. The CDR3 runs to 15 residues. The DNA for the CDR3 is TGTGCCAGCAGTGGGGACAGATTTAGCACAGATACGCAGTATTTT. Translating gives CASSGDRFSTDTQYF.

The J gene is TRBJ1-4, the V gene TRBV6-5; a weak D match, TRBD1 (5 bases). Trimming took 6 bases from V and 5 from J, leaving 10 bases between them. CDR3 size: 13 residues. Germline lookup yields CDR1 MNHEY and CDR2 SVGAGI. CDR3 amino acids: CASRTGGNEKLFF. In DNA form, the CDR3 reads TGTGCCAGCAGGACGGGGGGGAATGAAAAACTGTTTTTT.

The chain links TRBV6-1 to TRBJ2-5; D is unclear. This CDR3 spans 14 amino acids. Trimming took off 8 bases at V and 4 bases at J, with 17 bases between the two ends. Per the germline V gene, CDR1 is MNHNS and CDR2 is SASEGT. The chain's CDR3 is CASLPSLSGETQYF. The CDR3 DNA sequence: TGTGCCAGCCTCCCCAGTCTTAGTGGAGAGACCCAGTACTTC.

The table lists this clone with a few counts. CDR3 region: CASSFTGGASPLHF. The CDR3 nucleotides read TGTGCCAGCAGCTTTACAGGGGGCGCCTCACCCCTCCACTTT. The genes are TRBV5-5 and TRBJ1-6; 9 nucleotides agree with TRBD1. CDR3 length: 14 residues. The germline V gene has CDR1 SGHKS and CDR2 YYEKEE (reference sequence). V lost 2 bases and J lost 10; bases outside the gene matches: 4.

The gene calls are TRBV19 and TRBJ1-5; no reliable D call. The V gene lost 4 bases and the J gene lost 4 bases, with 5 bases spanning the gap. From germline, CDR1 is LNHDA and CDR2 SQIVND (reference sequence). This CDR3 contains 12 residues. The CDR3 loop reads CASSTVNQPQHF. In nucleotides, the CDR3 is TGTGCCAGTAGTACCGTTAATCAGCCCCAGCATTTT.

The chain is built from TRBV19 and TRBJ2-3, with 8 bases identical to TRBD2. Germline V CDR1 and CDR2: LNHDA, SQIVND (reference sequence). The CDR3 runs 16 residues. The ends lost 10 bases at V and 2 bases at J; junction bases unmatched: 14. The CDR3 region is CATHRTGGSHTDTQYF. The CDR3 nucleotides are TGTGCCACTCACCGTACGGGAGGGTCCCACACAGATACGCAGTATTTT. The variable domain in full, with the rest retrieved from reference TRBV19 and TRBJ2-3, is DGGITQSPKYLFRKEGQNVTLSCEQNLNHDAMYWYRQDPGQGLRLIYYSQIVNDFQKGDIAEGYSVSREKKESFPLTVTSAQKNPTAFYLCATHRTGGSHTDTQYFGPGTRLTVL.

This chain uses TRBV18 with TRBJ1-3; D gene ambiguous. This CDR3 region has 17 residues. CDR1 KGHSH and CDR2 LQKENI come from the germline V gene. V dropped 4 bases and J dropped 0 bases, with 16 bases sitting between them. Here the CDR3 DNA reads TGTGCCAGCTCACGGGAGGAAAATCAGTTCTCTGGAAACACCATATATTTT. Protein sequence: CASSREENQFSGNTIYF.

This chain uses TRBV7-3 with TRBJ2-2, with no clear D. This CDR3 has 13 residues. V lost 6 bases to trimming and J lost 7 bases, with 12 bases between them. Germline CDR1 and CDR2: SGHTA and FQGTGA. The CDR3 here is CASSSDLDGELFF. CDR3 nucleotide sequence: TGTGCCAGCAGTTCAGACCTGGACGGGGAGCTGTTTTTT.

The V gene is TRBV28, the J gene TRBJ1-3; 9 nucleotides line up with TRBD1. V was pared by 6 bases and J by 4 bases, with 13 bases of the junction left unmatched. This CDR3 comprises 17 residues. CDR1 MDHEN and CDR2 SYDVKM come from the germline V gene. In DNA, the CDR3 is TGTGCCAGCAGAACGACTCCGGGACAGGGTTCGGGAAACACCATATATTTT. Translating it yields CASRTTPGQGSGNTIYF.

This clone was seen just once. CDR3: CASRTGVNTIYF. The CDR3 DNA reads as TGTGCCAGCCGGACGGGGGTAAACACCATATATTTT. The chain uses TRBV18 and TRBJ1-3; D is possibly TRBD1 (5 bases). Germline V lookup: CDR1 KGHSH, CDR2 LQKENI. The CDR3 is 12 amino acids. Trimming left V 8 bases short and J 6 bases short, with 11 bases between.

As DNA, the CDR3 is TGTGCCAGCAGCCAGAGGGGGGGTGGAGGAAACACCATATATTTT. This encodes CASSQRGGGGNTIYF. V is TRBV7-8 and J is TRBJ1-3; D possibly corresponds to TRBD1 (6 bases). The CDR3 spans 15 residues. Germline CDR1 reads SGHVS; CDR2 reads FQNEAQ. V was trimmed by 5 bases and J by 4 bases, leaving 15 bases between them. Based on the CDR3 plus reference TRBV7-8 and TRBJ1-3, the full variable domain is GAGVSQSPRYKVAKRGQDVALRCDPISGHVSLFWYQQALGQGPEFLTYFQNEAQLDKSGLPSDRFFAERPEGSVSTLKIQRTQQEDSAVYLCASSQRGGGGNTIYFGEGSWLTVV.

The gene calls are TRBV7-2 and TRBJ1-3; D might be TRBD1 (6 bases). The V end was cut by 3 bases, the J end by 0 bases, with 9 bases between. CDR3 size: 15 residues. CDR1 and CDR2 from the germline V gene are SGHTA and FQGNSA. The DNA for the CDR3 is TGTGCCAGCAGCTTTACCAGGGGCTCTGGAAACACCATATATTTT. Its translation is CASSFTRGSGNTIYF.

With regard to this clone: Distinct nucleotide sequences in the sample also encode this CDR3. This chain uses TRBV6-5 with TRBJ2-7, with no clear D. The V gene's germline CDR1 is MNHEY and CDR2 SVGAGI. Trimming stripped 5 bases from V and 6 bases from J, with 8 bases between. The CDR3 covers 11 residues. CDR3 protein: CASSQGPEQYF. For the CDR3, the DNA is TGTGCCAGCAGTCAAGGTCCCGAGCAGTACTTC.

V usage is TRBV11-2 and J usage is TRBJ1-6; 8 bases align to TRBD1. The CDR3 loop spans 14 amino acids. The V and J ends lost 5 bases and 8 bases, in that order; junction bases with no gene match: 5. Germline CDR1 reads SGHAT; CDR2 reads FQNNGV. The CDR3 DNA is TGTGCCAGCAGCCCGACAGGGGTCCATTCACCCCTCCACTTT. Protein product: CASSPTGVHSPLHF.

There are a few counts of this clone. This chain links TRBV6-6 with TRBJ1-4; TRBD1 agrees at 9 bases. Germline CDR1 MNHNY, CDR2 SVGAGI (reference sequence). The CDR3 has 14 amino acids. After removal of 7 bases from V and 8 bases from J, the junction contained 8 bases not matched to a gene. The CDR3 sequence: CASIGDRAGEKLFF. The CDR3, as DNA: TGTGCCAGCATTGGGGACAGGGCTGGGGAAAAACTGTTTTTT.

This chain connects TRBV11-2 to TRBJ1-3; D is unclear. From germline, CDR1 is SGHAT and CDR2 FQNNGV. The CDR3 length is 16 residues. V lost 5 bases, J lost 0 bases, and 14 bases lay in between. The CDR3 loop is CASSPVGVGSGNTIYF. In DNA form, the CDR3 reads TGTGCCAGCAGCCCAGTCGGGGTCGGCTCTGGAAACACCATATATTTT. Supplemented by reference TRBV11-2 and TRBJ1-3, the full variable domain reads EAGVAQSPRYKIIEKRQSVAFWCNPISGHATLYWYQQILGQGPKLLIQFQNNGVVDDSQLPKDRFSAERLKGVDSTLKIQPAKLEDSAVYLCASSPVGVGSGNTIYFGEGSWLTVV.

This clone was detected a few times. This specimen includes other DNA sequences encoding the same CDR3. V usage is TRBV5-1 and J usage is TRBJ2-7; D is unresolved. The CDR3 runs 14 residues. CDR1 and CDR2 from the germline V gene are SGHRS and YFSETQ. V was shortened by 0 bases and J by 2 bases, with 9 bases between the two germline ends. The CDR3 is CASSLGPTTYEQYF. In DNA form, the CDR3 reads TGCGCCAGCAGCTTGGGGCCGACAACCTACGAGCAGTACTTC.